The next 19 T cell receptor beta chains were all read from a single sample in a study of blood T cell repertoires in COVID-19. Sequencing used immunoSEQ multiplex PCR; TCRdb keeps in-frame clones, though not all of them. Here the sample spans 350,000 to 400,000 clones, about 90% being singletons. The sequenced material came from peripheral blood. The receptors shown here come from a man in his late teens or twenties with active or convalescent COVID-19.

CDR3 sequence reads: CASSRAILSGGAYEQYF. CDR3 DNA sequence: TGCGCCAGCAGCCGAGCTATCCTTAGCGGGGGGGCCTACGAGCAGTACTTC. V gene TRBV4-3 combines with J gene TRBJ2-7; 11 bases align to TRBD2. Germline V lookup: CDR1 LGHNA, CDR2 YSLEER. The CDR3 loop spans 17 amino acids. Trimming removed 4 bases from V and 2 bases from J; junction bases left unmatched: 10.

The V and J genes are TRBV18 and TRBJ1-1; D uncertain. CDR3 length equals 14 residues. Trimming removed 2 bases from V and 6 bases from J, with 13 bases in between. Germline CDR1 KGHSH, CDR2 LQKENI. CDR3 residues: CASSPAETFAEAFF. As DNA, the CDR3 is TGTGCCAGCTCACCAGCAGAGACTTTCGCTGAAGCTTTCTTT.

In its sample, this clone was seen once. This chain uses TRBV28 with TRBJ1-5; 9 positions agree with TRBD1. This CDR3 is built from 15 residues. The V and J ends lost 1 base and 7 bases, in that order; junction bases with no gene match: 5. Germline CDR1 and CDR2: MDHEN and SYDVKM. In nucleotides, the CDR3 is TGTGCCAGCAGTTTATCGGGACAGGGTTTGCAGCCCCAGCATTTT. It specifies CASSLSGQGLQPQHF.

This clone was seen more than once but under ten times. The V gene is TRBV18, the J gene TRBJ2-2; TRBD2 might be the D (6 bases). The CDR3 loop spans 14 amino acids. The germline V gene has CDR1 KGHSH and CDR2 LQKENI. The V end lost 1 base, the J end lost 7 bases, and 10 bases lay between the germline ends. The CDR3 DNA reads as TGTGCCAGCTCACCACGCGGGGCCGGCGGGGAGCTGTTTTTT. This translates into CASSPRGAGGELFF.

The CDR3 region has the DNA TGTGCCAGCAGCGTAGGCCGGACAGGGGCGAACACTGAAGCTTTCTTT. Residues: CASSVGRTGANTEAFF. The rearrangement links TRBV9 to TRBJ1-1; 9 bases map to TRBD1. Germline V CDR1 and CDR2: SGDLS, YYNGEE. The CDR3 loop spans 16 amino acids. With V trimmed by 0 bases and J by 1 base, 4 bases remained unmatched.

The chain recombines TRBV7-2 with TRBJ2-7, with TRBD2 identical over 11 bases. Germline V gene data show CDR1 as SGHTA and CDR2 as FQGNSA. The CDR3 spans 15 residues. V dropped 4 bases and J dropped 3; count of bases not matched to a gene: 5. The CDR3 protein is CASSSRTSGSYEQYF. In DNA, the CDR3 is TGTGCCAGCAGCTCCCGTACTAGCGGGAGCTACGAGCAGTACTTC.

This clone has a single count. The chain carries TRBV6-1 and TRBJ1-5, with D possibly being TRBD1 (6 bases). Trimming stripped 6 bases from V and 4 bases from J, with 10 bases between. The germline V gene encodes CDR1 MNHNS and CDR2 SASEGT. The CDR3 is made up of 13 amino acids. For the CDR3, the DNA is TGTGCCAGCAGCCAGGACAGTAATCAGCCCCAGCATTTT. Translating gives CASSQDSNQPQHF.

The chain is built from TRBV19 and TRBJ2-3; a possible D gene is TRBD1 (5 bases). This CDR3 contains 15 residues. Looked up from germline, CDR1 is LNHDA and CDR2 is SQIVND (reference sequence). Trimming took off 3 bases at V and 3 bases at J, with 13 bases between the two ends. The CDR3 nucleotides read TGTGCCAGTAGTATGCGGCAGGGTCAAACAGATACGCAGTATTTT. Translating gives CASSMRQGQTDTQYF.

The chain uses TRBV28 and TRBJ1-4; 7 bases line up with TRBD1. V lost 5 bases, J lost 6 bases, and 6 bases stayed unmatched. CDR1 and CDR2 (germline): MDHEN, SYDVKM. This CDR3 spans 14 amino acids. The CDR3 coding sequence is TGTGCCAGCAGTCCCAAGGGGGCTGATGAAAAACTGTTTTTT. Amino acids: CASSPKGADEKLFF.

V usage is TRBV5-1 and J usage is TRBJ2-7; TRBD1 aligns across 9 bases. Germline CDR1 SGHRS, CDR2 YFSETQ. The CDR3 loop spans 15 amino acids. Trimming cost V 4 bases and J 3 bases; bases outside gene matches: 8. CDR3: CASSATGTGNYEQYF. The CDR3, as DNA: TGCGCCAGCAGCGCAACCGGGACAGGGAACTACGAGCAGTACTTC. Full variable domain (missing parts from reference TRBV5-1 and TRBJ2-7): KAGVTQTPRYLIKTRGQQVTLSCSPISGHRSVSWYQQTPGQGLQFLFEYFSETQRNKGNFPGRFSGRQFSNSRSEMNVSTLELGDSALYLCASSATGTGNYEQYFGPGTRLTVT.

This clone is a singleton in its sample. The chain links TRBV7-3 to TRBJ2-1; 12 bases map to TRBD2. Germline V gene data show CDR1 as SGHTA and CDR2 as FQGTGA. Trimming removed 3 bases from V and 7 bases from J; junction bases left unmatched: 4. The CDR3 is made up of 15 amino acids. CDR3 sequence: CASSFGLAGNNEQFF. In DNA, the CDR3 is TGTGCCAGCAGCTTCGGACTAGCGGGAAATAATGAGCAGTTCTTC.

This rearrangement joins TRBV6-5 to TRBJ2-2, with 7 bases aligning to TRBD1. The germline gives CDR1 MNHEY, CDR2 SVGAGI. V gave up 4 bases and J gave up 3 bases; unmatched junction bases: 5. There are 15 residues in the CDR3. The CDR3 DNA reads as TGTGCCAGCAGTTTACAGGGGCCGTACACCGGGGAGCTGTTTTTT. The encoded protein is CASSLQGPYTGELFF.

This chain joins TRBV7-3 and TRBJ2-7; TRBD1 matches 7 bases. The CDR3 sequence is 15 residues long. Trimming at V came to 5 bases and at J to 7 bases, leaving 14 bases not matched to a gene. The germline V gene has CDR1 SGHTA and CDR2 FQGTGA. DNA of the CDR3: TGTGCCAGCAGCCCCCGGGACAGCTACCTGGGGGAGCAGTACTTC. This translates into CASSPRDSYLGEQYF.

The V call is TRBV7-3, the J call TRBJ2-3; 7 nucleotides match TRBD1. The CDR3 loop spans 16 amino acids. Trimming removed 0 bases from V and 6 bases from J; junction bases left unmatched: 9. Germline values: CDR1 SGHTA, CDR2 FQGTGA. CDR3 sequence (DNA): TGTGCCAGCAGCTTAACGGCGACAGGGTCCTTTGATACGCAGTATTTT. This sequence encodes CASSLTATGSFDTQYF. Looking up the rest from reference TRBV7-3 and TRBJ2-3 gives the full variable domain: GAGVSQTPSNKVTEKGKYVELRCDPISGHTALYWYRQSLGQGPEFLIYFQGTGAADDSGLPNDRFFAVRPEGSVSTLKIQRTERGDSAVYLCASSLTATGSFDTQYFGPGTRLTVL.

The chain recombines TRBV9 with TRBJ2-1; D gene ambiguous. V lost 0 bases and J lost 6, with 7 bases in between. The CDR3 is 13 residues long. Germline CDR1 SGDLS, CDR2 YYNGEE. For the CDR3, the DNA is TGTGCCAGCAGCGTAGCGGCAGGCAATGAGCAGTTCTTC. Translating gives CASSVAAGNEQFF.

CDR3 nucleotide sequence: TGTGCCAGCAGTCCCTACGGGACAGGGGGCGACGAGCAGTACTTC. It translates to CASSPYGTGGDEQYF. The chain joins TRBV27 to TRBJ2-7, with 12 nucleotides matching TRBD1. With 5 bases clipped from V and 5 bases from J, the junction kept 7 bases outside the gene matches. In germline, CDR1 is MNHEY, CDR2 SMNVEV (reference sequence). This CDR3 is 15 amino acids long.

The chain uses TRBV5-1 and TRBJ2-7; possible D gene TRBD2, 5 bases. The CDR3 length is 14 residues. CDR1 and CDR2 from the germline V gene are SGHRS and YFSETQ. With 0 bases removed from V and 2 bases from J, the gap between germline ends came to 9 bases. The CDR3 sequence is CASSLDTGAYEQYF. CDR3 DNA: TGCGCCAGCAGCTTGGACACCGGGGCCTACGAGCAGTACTTC.

The table lists this clone with a few counts. The chain has TRBV29-1 and TRBJ2-2, with D possibly matching TRBD2 (6 bases). The CDR3 loop spans 13 amino acids. Germline CDR1 SQVTM, CDR2 ANQGSEA. The ends were cut back, 5 bases at V and 4 bases at J, with 11 bases in the middle. The chain's CDR3 is CSVLRSGTGELFF. In DNA form, the CDR3 reads TGCAGCGTTCTTCGTAGCGGCACCGGGGAGCTGTTTTTT.

The chain combines TRBV4-1 with TRBJ2-1; TRBD1 matches at 10 bases. The CDR3 extends over 16 amino acids. The junction had 10 bases not matched to a gene; V was cut back by 3 bases and J by 8 bases. Germline V CDR1 and CDR2: MGHRA, YSYEKL. The CDR3 bases are TGCGCCAGCAGCCAGCTTCCGGGACAGGGGTATTATGAGCAGTTCTTC. It translates to CASSQLPGQGYYEQFF.